A selection of T cell receptor beta chains follows, all from one sample in a study of radiation and T cells in renal cell carcinoma. Sequencing used immunoSEQ multiplex PCR; TCRdb keeps in-frame clones, though not all of them. The repertoire consists of about 21,000 clones, with more than 75% occurring once and the leading ten covering around 40%. This specimen consisted of blood, obtained from a patient whose treatment included radiotherapy and nephrectomy. These receptors all stem from a man in his fifties or sixties with renal cell carcinoma. Each CDR3 is given with its conserved first and last residue. A D gene is named only where the DNA matches it firmly.

14 TRBJ2-4 NA TRBV6-5 CASSPGIAKNIQYF
16 TRBJ2-7 NA TRBV6-1 CASSEAAGKSGYEQYF
14 TRBJ2-3 NA TRBV7-2 CASSPYRAGDTQYF
12 TRBJ1-1 NA TRBV7-9 CASSLDEGRAFF
16 TRBJ1-4 NA TRBV10-3 CASSLSSSWSFEKLFF
13 TRBJ1-6 TRBD1 TRBV2 CASGGQGYSPLHF
15 TRBJ1-2 NA TRBV18 CASSPLQGSLYGYTF
12 TRBJ2-1 NA TRBV19 CASSVGVDEQFF
13 TRBJ2-3 NA TRBV29-1 CSVRDTSTDTQYF
14 TRBJ2-2 NA TRBV5-6 CASSLGLWAGELFF
15 TRBJ1-1 TRBD1 TRBV5-1 CASSLTGTGGTEAFF
17 TRBJ1-4 NA TRBV5-6 CASSLLGLSSDNEKLFF
14 TRBJ1-2 NA TRBV15 CATSRGASNYGYTF
13 TRBJ1-1 NA TRBV6-5 CASRPTGNAEAFF
12 TRBJ2-3 NA TRBV7-8 CASSLATDTQYF
13 TRBJ1-1 TRBD1 TRBV10-3 CAIRGGQGTEAFF
17 TRBJ2-3 TRBD2 TRBV7-3 CASSSRLAGDGTDTQYF
12 TRBJ2-5 NA TRBV29-1 CSVVSGQETQYF
13 TRBJ2-1 NA TRBV10-3 CAISARAYNEQFF
13 TRBJ2-1 NA TRBV10-3 CAISGGNYNEQFF
16 TRBJ2-7 TRBD2 TRBV27 CASSSLALAGAYEQYF
15 TRBJ2-1 NA TRBV5-1 CASSLSVLPLNEQFF
14 TRBJ2-7 NA TRBV18 CASSKAGTLYEQYF
12 TRBJ1-5 NA TRBV7-2 CASSLDRVAQHF
14 TRBJ1-1 NA TRBV5-1 CASRRTPGNTEAFF
13 TRBJ2-3 NA TRBV4-3 CASSYGTEDTQYF
14 TRBJ2-7 NA TRBV18 CASSPQEGRYEQYF
13 TRBJ1-3 NA TRBV2 CASSVGSGNTIYF
14 TRBJ2-7 NA TRBV4-3 CASSPIGKLYEQYF
15 TRBJ2-3 NA TRBV7-7 CASTLARISTDTQYF
17 TRBJ2-1 NA TRBV19 CASSLYPLGEQRNEQFF
15 TRBJ1-6 NA TRBV4-1 CASSSWTEINSPLHF
13 TRBJ1-2 NA TRBV30 CAWRRTVGYGYTF
13 TRBJ1-2 NA TRBV6-1 CATLGWDNVGYTF
14 TRBJ2-1 TRBD2 TRBV19 CASVWTSGRGEQFF
16 TRBJ1-4 TRBD1 TRBV7-2 CASSEQGDTTNEKLFF
12 TRBJ1-2 NA TRBV29-1 CSGLQGPYGYTF
13 TRBJ2-7 NA TRBV10-1 CASSERDLYEQYF
16 TRBJ2-1 NA TRBV5-4 CASSFAPPASGNEQFF
15 TRBJ2-5 TRBD1 TRBV7-8 CASSPIGTGVETQYF
16 TRBJ2-7 NA TRBV5-1 CASSLATSQGGYEQYF
12 TRBJ2-7 NA TRBV5-4 CASSLNSQRVVF
12 TRBJ2-5 NA TRBV5-4 CASSTQGRAQYF
14 TRBJ1-1 TRBD1 TRBV6-6 CASSYGQGYTEAFF
14 TRBJ2-7 NA TRBV10-3 CAIRGDSSSYEQYF
16 TRBJ2-1 TRBD2 TRBV7-9 CASSFTSGRSYNEQFF
19 TRBJ2-7 NA TRBV5-1 CASSLGIGTGASGLHEQYF
15 TRBJ2-3 TRBD2 TRBV28 CASIPAGAGTDTQYF
17 TRBJ2-2 NA TRBV21-1 CASSKSRGQDYTGELFF